This paragraph covers one T cell receptor (beta chain) sequence. The data belong to a study of radiation and T cells in renal cell carcinoma. Sequenced by immunoSEQ multiplex PCR; TCRdb stores in-frame clones only, minus some. The sample has 70,000 to 100,000 clones, 82% seen once. Germline V gene lookup returns CDR1 SEHNR and CDR2 FQNEAQ (reference sequence). Trimming took 2 bases from V and 0 from J, leaving 9 bases between them. This CDR3 region has 15 residues. Documented time point: baseline pretreatment blood. Regarding treatment: 15 Gy SBRT to primary tumor, nephrectomy 4 weeks later. The chain carries TRBV7-9 and TRBJ2-3; D perhaps matches TRBD1 (6 bases). The sample in question was blood, obtained from a patient whose treatment included radiotherapy and nephrectomy. This receptor was obtained from a man in his 60s with renal cell carcinoma. The CDR3 coding sequence is TGTGCCAGCAGCTTAATCCAGGGGAGCACAGATACGCAGTATTTT. This encodes CASSLIQGSTDTQYF. The complete variable domain, with remaining parts taken from reference TRBV7-9 and TRBJ2-3, reads DTGVSQNPRHKITKRGQNVTFRCDPISEHNRLYWYRQTLGQGPEFLTYFQNEAQLEKSRLLSDRFSAERPKGSFSTLEIQRTEQGDSAMYLCASSLIQGSTDTQYFGPGTRLTVL.